This is a list of T cell receptor beta chains from one sample in a study. Some clones are missing from TCRdb's copy, which holds only in-frame ones; the method was immunoSEQ multiplex PCR. Of tens of thousands of clones listed, about 94% are singletons. Source material: PBMCs. The receptor source for this set is a man between 35 and 55 years old with rheumatoid arthritis. The CDR3 runs from the conserved cysteine through the conserved F or W. Each record gives: D gene, J gene, clone size, V gene, CDR3 protein, CDR3 DNA. D genes are given only for firm matches. Clone size is given for some rows only: seen once, a few or many times, or a class if the clone is expanded.

TRBD2 | TRBJ2-5 | - | TRBV5-8 | CASSPGLAGRQETQYF | TGTGCCAGCAGCCCGGGACTAGCGGGGCGACAAGAGACCCAGTACTTC
- | TRBJ2-2 | - | TRBV11-1 | CASSLEGWVHTGELFF | TGTGCCAGCAGCTTAGAGGGTTGGGTTCACACCGGGGAGCTGTTTTTT
TRBD2 | TRBJ2-3 | - | TRBV7-2 | CASSPTSTSTDTQYF | TGTGCCAGCAGCCCGACTAGCACTAGCACAGATACGCAGTATTTT
- | TRBJ2-7 | - | TRBV9 | CASSVDQGPYEQYF | TGTGCCAGCAGCGTAGATCAGGGCCCCTACGAGCAGTACTTC
TRBD2 | TRBJ2-7 | once | TRBV5-1 | CASSTGLAGGPFHEQYF | TGCGCCAGCAGCACGGGACTAGCGGGGGGACCATTTCACGAGCAGTACTTC
TRBD2 | TRBJ2-3 | - | TRBV19 | CASSIDPPGGSGLPTHTQYF | TGTGCCAGTAGTATAGATCCACCGGGAGGTAGCGGGCTACCTACCCATACGCAGTATTTT
- | TRBJ1-4 | - | TRBV19 | CASTNRPGATNEKLFF | TGTGCCAGTACCAACCGCCCGGGGGCAACTAATGAAAAACTGTTTTTT
- | TRBJ2-1 | - | TRBV11-3 | CASSLSSGNEQFF | TGTGCCAGCAGCTTATCGAGCGGGAATGAGCAGTTCTTC
TRBD1 | TRBJ1-5 | - | TRBV4-3 | CASSPGQGMFQHF | TGCGCCAGCAGCCCCGGACAGGGGATGTTCCAGCATTTT
- | TRBJ1-4 | - | TRBV19 | CASSIPTNEKLFF | TGTGCCAGTAGTATTCCAACTAATGAAAAACTGTTTTTT
TRBD2 | TRBJ2-7 | - | TRBV28 | CASSKIGLAGGSPYEQYF | TGTGCCAGCAGTAAAATCGGACTAGCGGGAGGTTCCCCCTACGAGCAGTACTTC
TRBD1 | TRBJ2-2 | - | TRBV18 | CASSPGTGRTGELFF | TGTGCCAGCTCACCCGGGACAGGGCGCACCGGGGAGCTGTTTTTT
- | TRBJ2-3 | - | TRBV3-1/TRBV3-2 | CASSRRTGPDTQYF | TGTGCCAGCAGCCGTCGAACAGGGCCAGATACGCAGTATTTT
- | TRBJ2-7 | - | TRBV2 | CASNPPFDAEQYF | TGTGCCAGCAACCCCCCTTTTGACGCCGAGCAGTACTTC
TRBD1 | TRBJ1-6 | - | TRBV27 | CASSRTGGDSPLHF | TGTGCCAGCAGTCGGACAGGGGGAGATTCACCCCTCCACTTT
- | TRBJ1-2 | once | TRBV5-4 | CASTRDSGGYGYTF | TGTGCCAGCACCCGAGACAGCGGCGGATATGGCTACACCTTC
- | TRBJ2-3 | - | TRBV27 | CASSLYSFTSTDTQYF | TGTGCCAGCAGTTTATACAGCTTCACCAGCACAGATACGCAGTATTTT
- | TRBJ2-5 | - | TRBV11-2 | CASSLELVETQYF | TGTGCCAGCAGCTTAGAACTTGTAGAGACCCAGTACTTC
TRBD1 | TRBJ1-1 | - | TRBV7-2 | CASSLAGQGSTEAFF | TGTGCCAGCAGCTTAGCGGGACAGGGGAGCACTGAAGCTTTCTTT
- | TRBJ1-1 | - | TRBV5-1 | CASSLEDMPQAFF | TGCGCCAGCAGCTTGGAAGACATGCCGCAAGCTTTCTTT